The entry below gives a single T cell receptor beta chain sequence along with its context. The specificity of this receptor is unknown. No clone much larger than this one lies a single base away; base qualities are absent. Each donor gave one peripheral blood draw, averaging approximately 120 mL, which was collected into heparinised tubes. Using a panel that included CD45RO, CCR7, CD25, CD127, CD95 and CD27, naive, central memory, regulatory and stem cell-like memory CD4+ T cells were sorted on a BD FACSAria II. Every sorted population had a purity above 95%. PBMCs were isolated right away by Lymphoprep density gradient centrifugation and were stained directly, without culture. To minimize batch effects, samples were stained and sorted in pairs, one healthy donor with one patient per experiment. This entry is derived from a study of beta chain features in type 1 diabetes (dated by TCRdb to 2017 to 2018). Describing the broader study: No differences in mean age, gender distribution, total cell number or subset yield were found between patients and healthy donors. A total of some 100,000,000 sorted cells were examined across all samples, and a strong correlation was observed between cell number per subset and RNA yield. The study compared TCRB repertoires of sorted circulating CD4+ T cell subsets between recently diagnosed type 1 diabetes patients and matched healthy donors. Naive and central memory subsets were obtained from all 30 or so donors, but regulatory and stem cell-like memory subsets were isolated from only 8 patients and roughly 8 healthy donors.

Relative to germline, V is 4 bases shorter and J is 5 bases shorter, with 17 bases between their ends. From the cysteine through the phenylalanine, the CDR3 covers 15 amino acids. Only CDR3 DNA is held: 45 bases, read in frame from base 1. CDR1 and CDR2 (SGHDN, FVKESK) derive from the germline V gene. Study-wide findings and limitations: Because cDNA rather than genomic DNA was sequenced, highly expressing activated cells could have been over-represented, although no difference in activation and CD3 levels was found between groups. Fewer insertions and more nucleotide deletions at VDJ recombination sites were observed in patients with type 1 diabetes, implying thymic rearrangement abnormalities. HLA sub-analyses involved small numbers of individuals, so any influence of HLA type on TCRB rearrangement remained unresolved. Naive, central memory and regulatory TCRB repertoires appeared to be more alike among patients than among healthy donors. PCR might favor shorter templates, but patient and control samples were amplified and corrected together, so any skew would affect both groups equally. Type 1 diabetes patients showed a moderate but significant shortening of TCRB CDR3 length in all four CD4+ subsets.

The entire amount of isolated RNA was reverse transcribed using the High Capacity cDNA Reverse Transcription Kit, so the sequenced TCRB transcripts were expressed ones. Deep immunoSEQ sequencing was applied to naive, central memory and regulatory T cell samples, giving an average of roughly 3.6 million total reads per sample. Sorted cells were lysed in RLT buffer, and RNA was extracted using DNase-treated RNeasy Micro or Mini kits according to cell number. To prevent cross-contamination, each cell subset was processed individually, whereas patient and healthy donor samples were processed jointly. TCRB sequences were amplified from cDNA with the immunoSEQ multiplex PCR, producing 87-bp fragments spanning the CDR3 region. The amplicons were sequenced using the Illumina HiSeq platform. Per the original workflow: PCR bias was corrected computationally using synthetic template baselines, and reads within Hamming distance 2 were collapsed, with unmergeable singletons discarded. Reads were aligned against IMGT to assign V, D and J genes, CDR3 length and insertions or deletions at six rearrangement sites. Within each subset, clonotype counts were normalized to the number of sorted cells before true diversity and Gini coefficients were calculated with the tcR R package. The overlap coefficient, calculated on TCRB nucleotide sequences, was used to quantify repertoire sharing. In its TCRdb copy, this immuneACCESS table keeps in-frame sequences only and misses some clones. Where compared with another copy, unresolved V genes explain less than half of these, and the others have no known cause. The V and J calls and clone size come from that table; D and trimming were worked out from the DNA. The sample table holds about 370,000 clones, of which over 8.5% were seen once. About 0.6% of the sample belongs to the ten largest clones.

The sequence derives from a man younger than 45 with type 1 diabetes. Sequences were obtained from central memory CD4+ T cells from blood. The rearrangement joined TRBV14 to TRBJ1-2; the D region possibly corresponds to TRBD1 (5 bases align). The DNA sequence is TGTGCCAGCAGCCCCCTAACGACCCGGGGGTATGGCTACACCTTC. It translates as CASSPLTTRGYGYTF.